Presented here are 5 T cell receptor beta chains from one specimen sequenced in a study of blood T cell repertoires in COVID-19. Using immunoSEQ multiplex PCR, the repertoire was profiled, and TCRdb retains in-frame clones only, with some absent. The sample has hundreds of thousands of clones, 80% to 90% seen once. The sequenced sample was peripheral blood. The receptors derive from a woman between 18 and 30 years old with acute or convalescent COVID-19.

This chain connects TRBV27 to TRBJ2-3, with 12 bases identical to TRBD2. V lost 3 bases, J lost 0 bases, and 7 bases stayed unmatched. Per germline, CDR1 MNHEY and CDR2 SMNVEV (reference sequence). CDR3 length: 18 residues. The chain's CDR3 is CASSFHRLAGDSTDTQYF. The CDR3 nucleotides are TGTGCCAGCAGTTTCCATCGACTAGCGGGGGATAGCACAGATACGCAGTATTTT.

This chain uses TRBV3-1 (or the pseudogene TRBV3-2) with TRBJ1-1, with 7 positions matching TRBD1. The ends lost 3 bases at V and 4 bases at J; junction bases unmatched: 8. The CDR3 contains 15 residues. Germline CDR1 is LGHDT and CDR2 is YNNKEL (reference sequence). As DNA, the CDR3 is TGTGCCAGCAGCCACACACACAGGGGAAGCACTGAAGCTTTCTTT. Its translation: CASSHTHRGSTEAFF.

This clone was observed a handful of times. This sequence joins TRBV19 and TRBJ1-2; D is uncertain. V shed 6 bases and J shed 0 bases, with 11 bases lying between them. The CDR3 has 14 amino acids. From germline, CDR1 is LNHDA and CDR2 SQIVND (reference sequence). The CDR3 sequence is CASRGTWTNYGYTF. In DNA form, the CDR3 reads TGTGCCAGTAGGGGCACATGGACTAACTATGGCTACACCTTC.

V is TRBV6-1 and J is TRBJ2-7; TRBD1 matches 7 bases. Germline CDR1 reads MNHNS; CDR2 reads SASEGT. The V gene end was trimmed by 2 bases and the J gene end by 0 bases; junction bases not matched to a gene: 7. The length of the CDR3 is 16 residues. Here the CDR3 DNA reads TGTGCCAGCAGTGAAAAAACAGGGGTAAGCTCCTACGAGCAGTACTTC. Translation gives CASSEKTGVSSYEQYF.

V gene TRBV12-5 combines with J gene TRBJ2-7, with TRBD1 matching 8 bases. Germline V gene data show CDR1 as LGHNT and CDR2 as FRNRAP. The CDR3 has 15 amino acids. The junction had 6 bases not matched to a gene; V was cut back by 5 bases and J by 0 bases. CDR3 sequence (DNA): TGTGCTAGTGGTCAGGGACAGGCAAACTCCTACGAGCAGTACTTC. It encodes CASGQGQANSYEQYF.